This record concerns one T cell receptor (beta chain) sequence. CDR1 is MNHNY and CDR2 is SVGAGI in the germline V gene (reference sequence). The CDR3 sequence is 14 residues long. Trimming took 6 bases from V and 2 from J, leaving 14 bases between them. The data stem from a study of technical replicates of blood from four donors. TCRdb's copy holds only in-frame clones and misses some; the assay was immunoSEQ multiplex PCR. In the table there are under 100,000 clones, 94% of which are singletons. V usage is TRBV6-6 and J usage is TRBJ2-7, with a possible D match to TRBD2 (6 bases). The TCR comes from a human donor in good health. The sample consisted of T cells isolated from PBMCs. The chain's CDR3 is CASSPFGRAYEQYF. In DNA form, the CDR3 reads TGTGCCAGCAGCCCGTTCGGGAGAGCCTACGAGCAGTACTTC.